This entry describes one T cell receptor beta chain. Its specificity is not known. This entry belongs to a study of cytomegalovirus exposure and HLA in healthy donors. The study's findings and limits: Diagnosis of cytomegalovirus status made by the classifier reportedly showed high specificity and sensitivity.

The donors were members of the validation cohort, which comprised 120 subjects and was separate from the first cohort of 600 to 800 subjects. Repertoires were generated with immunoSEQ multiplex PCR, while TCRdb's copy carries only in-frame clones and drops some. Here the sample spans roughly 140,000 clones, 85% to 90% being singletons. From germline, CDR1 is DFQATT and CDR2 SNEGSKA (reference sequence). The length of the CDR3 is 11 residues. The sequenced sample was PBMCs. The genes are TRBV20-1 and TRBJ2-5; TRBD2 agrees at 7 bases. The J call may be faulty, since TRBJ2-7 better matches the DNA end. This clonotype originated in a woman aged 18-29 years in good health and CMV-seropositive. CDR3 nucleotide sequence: TGCAGTGCTACTGGGGGGGTCGAGCAGTACTTC. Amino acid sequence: CSATGGVEQYF.